These T cell receptor beta chains were read from a single sample in a study of blood T cell repertoires in COVID-19. The table came from immunoSEQ multiplex PCR; TCRdb's copy has only in-frame clones and leaves some out. The sample lists roughly 46,000 clones, 87% seen once, with more than 15% in the top ten. Source material: peripheral blood. These TCRs come from a human donor in a cohort sampled during active COVID-19. CDR3s include the opening cysteine and the closing phenylalanine or tryptophan. A D gene is named only where the DNA matches it firmly. The size of a clone is reported for some rows only, either as once, few or many, or as a class for expanded clones.

abundance: .; d_gene: TRBD1; v_gene: TRBV11-1; j_gene: TRBJ1-1; CDR3aa: CASSSYRDRGREAFF; CDR3nt: TGTGCCAGCAGCTCCTACCGGGACAGGGGTCGGGAAGCTTTCTTT
abundance: .; d_gene: .; v_gene: TRBV5-1; j_gene: TRBJ1-3; CDR3aa: CASSLGQTPTPGNTIYF; CDR3nt: TGCGCCAGCAGCTTGGGACAGACTCCAACCCCTGGAAACACCATATATTTT
abundance: once; d_gene: TRBD1; v_gene: TRBV3-1/TRBV3-2; j_gene: TRBJ1-1; CDR3aa: CASSSTGSTEAFF; CDR3nt: TGTGCCAGCAGCTCGACAGGGAGCACTGAAGCTTTCTTT
abundance: .; d_gene: .; v_gene: TRBV3-1/TRBV3-2; j_gene: TRBJ2-3; CDR3aa: CASSQGRDSTDTQYF; CDR3nt: TGTGCCAGCAGCCAAGGGCGGGACAGCACAGATACGCAGTATTTT
abundance: .; d_gene: .; v_gene: TRBV6-5; j_gene: TRBJ2-1; CDR3aa: CASRSGKNEQFF; CDR3nt: TGTGCCAGCAGGTCAGGGAAGAATGAGCAGTTCTTC
abundance: .; d_gene: .; v_gene: TRBV15; j_gene: TRBJ1-1; CDR3aa: CATSRDGTGGTEAFF; CDR3nt: TGTGCCACCAGCAGAGATGGAACCGGGGGAACTGAAGCTTTCTTT
abundance: .; d_gene: TRBD2; v_gene: TRBV4-2; j_gene: TRBJ2-5; CDR3aa: CASRGASGGAGETQYF; CDR3nt: TGTGCCAGCAGAGGGGCTAGCGGGGGGGCCGGGGAGACCCAGTACTTC
abundance: .; d_gene: TRBD1; v_gene: TRBV3-1/TRBV3-2; j_gene: TRBJ1-1; CDR3aa: CASSYGTVNTEAFF; CDR3nt: TGTGCCAGCAGCTACGGGACAGTGAACACTGAAGCTTTCTTT
abundance: few; d_gene: TRBD1; v_gene: TRBV7-2; j_gene: TRBJ2-7; CDR3aa: CASSLSGQSYEQYF; CDR3nt: TGTGCCAGCAGCTTATCGGGACAGTCCTACGAGCAGTACTTC
abundance: .; d_gene: TRBD2; v_gene: TRBV27; j_gene: TRBJ2-6; CDR3aa: CASSPLGGTGANVLTF; CDR3nt: TGTGCCAGCAGTCCCCTCGGGGGGACTGGGGCCAACGTCCTGACTTTC
abundance: .; d_gene: TRBD2; v_gene: TRBV4-2; j_gene: TRBJ2-1; CDR3aa: CASSPTSGVNEQFF; CDR3nt: TGTGCCAGCAGCCCGACTAGCGGGGTGAATGAGCAGTTCTTC
abundance: .; d_gene: .; v_gene: TRBV30; j_gene: TRBJ1-5; CDR3aa: CAWSVWGVNQPQHF; CDR3nt: TGTGCCTGGAGTGTGTGGGGGGTTAATCAGCCCCAGCATTTT
abundance: .; d_gene: TRBD1; v_gene: TRBV5-4; j_gene: TRBJ2-7; CDR3aa: CASSSTGGRYEQYF; CDR3nt: TGTGCCAGCAGCTCGACAGGGGGCAGGTACGAGCAGTACTTC
abundance: .; d_gene: TRBD1; v_gene: TRBV28; j_gene: TRBJ2-5; CDR3aa: CASSLSGQGVETQYF; CDR3nt: TGTGCCAGCAGTTTATCGGGACAGGGGGTAGAGACCCAGTACTTC
abundance: .; d_gene: .; v_gene: TRBV6-5; j_gene: TRBJ2-5; CDR3aa: CASSIASAETQYF; CDR3nt: TGTGCCAGCAGTATAGCGTCGGCAGAGACCCAGTACTTC
abundance: .; d_gene: TRBD1; v_gene: TRBV7-3; j_gene: TRBJ1-1; CDR3aa: CASSKGVGDRGGTEAFF; CDR3nt: TGTGCCAGCAGTAAAGGGGTAGGGGACAGGGGGGGGACTGAAGCTTTCTTT
abundance: .; d_gene: TRBD1; v_gene: TRBV5-6; j_gene: TRBJ1-4; CDR3aa: CASSLGQGRENEKLFF; CDR3nt: TGTGCCAGCAGCTTGGGACAGGGGAGGGAGAATGAAAAACTGTTTTTT